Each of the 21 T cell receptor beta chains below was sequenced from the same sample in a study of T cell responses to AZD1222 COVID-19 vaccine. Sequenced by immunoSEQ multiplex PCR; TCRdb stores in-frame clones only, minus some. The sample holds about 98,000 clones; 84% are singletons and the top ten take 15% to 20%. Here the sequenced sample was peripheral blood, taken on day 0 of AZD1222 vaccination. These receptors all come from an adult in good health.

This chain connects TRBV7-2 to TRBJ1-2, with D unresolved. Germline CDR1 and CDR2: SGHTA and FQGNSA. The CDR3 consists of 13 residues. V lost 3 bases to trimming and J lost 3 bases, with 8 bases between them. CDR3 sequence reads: CASSFSADYGYTF. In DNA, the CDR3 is TGTGCCAGCAGCTTTAGCGCTGACTATGGCTACACCTTC.

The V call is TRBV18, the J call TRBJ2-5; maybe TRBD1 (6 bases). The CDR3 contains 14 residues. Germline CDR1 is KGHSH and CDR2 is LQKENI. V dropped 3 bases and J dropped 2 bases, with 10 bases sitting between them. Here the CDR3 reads CASSPTGTQETQYF. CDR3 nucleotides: TGTGCCAGCTCACCGACGGGGACACAAGAGACCCAGTACTTC.

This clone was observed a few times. CDR3 protein: CASSRDRQEPQHF. CDR3 nucleotide sequence: TGTGCCAGCAGCCGGGACCGGCAAGAGCCCCAGCATTTT. The chain uses TRBV7-2 and TRBJ1-5; D perhaps matches TRBD1 (5 bases). Per the germline V gene, CDR1 is SGHTA and CDR2 is FQGNSA. The CDR3 has 13 residues. V was pared by 5 bases and J by 8 bases, with 13 bases between.

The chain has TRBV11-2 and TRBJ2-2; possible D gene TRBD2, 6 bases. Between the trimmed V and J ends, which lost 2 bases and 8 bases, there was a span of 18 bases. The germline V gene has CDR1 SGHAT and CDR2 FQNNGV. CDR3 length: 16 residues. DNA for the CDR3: TGTGCCAGCAGCTTATTTAGCGGCCAACCGCGGGGGGAGCTGTTTTTT. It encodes CASSLFSGQPRGELFF.

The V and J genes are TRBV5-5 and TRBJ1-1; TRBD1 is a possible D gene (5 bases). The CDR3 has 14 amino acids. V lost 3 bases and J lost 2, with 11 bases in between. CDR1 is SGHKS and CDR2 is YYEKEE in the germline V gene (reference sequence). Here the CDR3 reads CASSSQGSNTEAFF. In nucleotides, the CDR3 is TGTGCCAGCAGCTCCCAGGGATCTAACACTGAAGCTTTCTTT. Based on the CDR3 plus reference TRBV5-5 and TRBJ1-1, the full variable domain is DAGVTQSPTHLIKTRGQQVTLRCSPISGHKSVSWYQQVLGQGPQFIFQYYEKEERGRGNFPDRFSARQFPNYSSELNVNALLLGDSALYLCASSSQGSNTEAFFGQGTRLTVV.

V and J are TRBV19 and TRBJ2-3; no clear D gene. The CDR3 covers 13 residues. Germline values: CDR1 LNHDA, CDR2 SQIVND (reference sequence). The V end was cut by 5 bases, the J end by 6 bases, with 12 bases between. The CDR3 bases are TGTGCCAGTAGTCCCCGGCCCTGGGATACGCAGTATTTT. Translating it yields CASSPRPWDTQYF.

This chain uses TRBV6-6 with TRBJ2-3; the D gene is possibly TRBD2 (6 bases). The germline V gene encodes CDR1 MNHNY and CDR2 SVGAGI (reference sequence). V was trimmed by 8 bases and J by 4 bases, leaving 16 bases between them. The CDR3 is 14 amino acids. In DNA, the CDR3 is TGTGCCAGCCGGTTGGGGGGAGAAGCAGATACGCAGTATTTT. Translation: CASRLGGEADTQYF.

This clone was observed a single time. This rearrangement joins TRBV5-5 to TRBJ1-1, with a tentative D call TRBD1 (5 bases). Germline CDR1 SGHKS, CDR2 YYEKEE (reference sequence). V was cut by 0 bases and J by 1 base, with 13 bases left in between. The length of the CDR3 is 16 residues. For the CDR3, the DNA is TGTGCCAGCAGCTTGGTCCCGGGACTACCGAACACTGAAGCTTTCTTT. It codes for CASSLVPGLPNTEAFF.

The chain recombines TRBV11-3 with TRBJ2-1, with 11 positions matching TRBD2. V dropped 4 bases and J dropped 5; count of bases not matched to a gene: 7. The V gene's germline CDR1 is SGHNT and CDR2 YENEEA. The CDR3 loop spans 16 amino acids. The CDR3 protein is CASSSSGTSGNNEQFF. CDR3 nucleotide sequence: TGTGCCAGCAGCTCATCCGGGACTAGCGGAAACAATGAGCAGTTCTTC.

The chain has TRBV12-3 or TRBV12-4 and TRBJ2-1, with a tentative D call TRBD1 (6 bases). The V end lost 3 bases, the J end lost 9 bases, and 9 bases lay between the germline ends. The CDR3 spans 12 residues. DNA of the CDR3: TGTGCCAGCAGTTTGAGGGGGATTGAGCAGTTCTTC. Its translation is CASSLRGIEQFF.

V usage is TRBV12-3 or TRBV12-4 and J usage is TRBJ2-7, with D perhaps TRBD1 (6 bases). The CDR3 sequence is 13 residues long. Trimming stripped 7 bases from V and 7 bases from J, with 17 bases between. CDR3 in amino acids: CASKLDSSGEQYF. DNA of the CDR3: TGTGCCAGCAAGTTGGACAGTAGTGGGGAGCAGTACTTC.

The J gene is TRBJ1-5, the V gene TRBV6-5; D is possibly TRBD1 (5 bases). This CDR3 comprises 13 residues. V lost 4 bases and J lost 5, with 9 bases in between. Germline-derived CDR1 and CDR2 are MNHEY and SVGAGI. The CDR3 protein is CASSWTHDQPQHF. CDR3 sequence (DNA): TGTGCCAGCAGTTGGACACATGATCAGCCCCAGCATTTT.

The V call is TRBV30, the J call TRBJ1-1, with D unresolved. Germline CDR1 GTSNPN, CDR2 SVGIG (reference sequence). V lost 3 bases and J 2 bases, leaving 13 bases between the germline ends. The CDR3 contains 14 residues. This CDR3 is CAWRSRTRNTEAFF. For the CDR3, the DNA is TGTGCCTGGAGATCACGAACAAGAAACACTGAAGCTTTCTTT.

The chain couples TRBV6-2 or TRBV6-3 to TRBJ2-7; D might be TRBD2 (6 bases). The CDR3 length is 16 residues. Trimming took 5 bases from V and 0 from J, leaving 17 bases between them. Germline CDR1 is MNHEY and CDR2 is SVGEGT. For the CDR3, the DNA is TGTGCCAGCAGTCCCCCCCTGGGACTCTTCTCCTACGAGCAGTACTTC. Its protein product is CASSPPLGLFSYEQYF.

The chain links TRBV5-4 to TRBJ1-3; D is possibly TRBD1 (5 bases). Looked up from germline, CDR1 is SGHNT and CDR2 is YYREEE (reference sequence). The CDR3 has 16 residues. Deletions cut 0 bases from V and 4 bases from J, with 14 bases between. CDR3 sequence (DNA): TGTGCCAGCAGCTTGGATCCAGGGACCTCCGGAAACACCATATATTTT. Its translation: CASSLDPGTSGNTIYF.

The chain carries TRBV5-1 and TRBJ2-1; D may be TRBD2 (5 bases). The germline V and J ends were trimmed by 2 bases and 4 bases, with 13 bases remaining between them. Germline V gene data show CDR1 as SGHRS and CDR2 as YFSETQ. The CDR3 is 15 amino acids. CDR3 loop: CASSFTSTAYNEQFF. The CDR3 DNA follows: TGCGCCAGCAGCTTCACTAGTACGGCGTACAATGAGCAGTTCTTC.

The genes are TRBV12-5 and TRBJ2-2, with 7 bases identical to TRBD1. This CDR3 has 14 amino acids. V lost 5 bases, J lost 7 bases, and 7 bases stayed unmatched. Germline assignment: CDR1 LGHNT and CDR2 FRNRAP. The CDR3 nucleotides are TGTGCTAGTGGTCAGACAGGGATGCTCGGGGAGCTGTTTTTT. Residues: CASGQTGMLGELFF.

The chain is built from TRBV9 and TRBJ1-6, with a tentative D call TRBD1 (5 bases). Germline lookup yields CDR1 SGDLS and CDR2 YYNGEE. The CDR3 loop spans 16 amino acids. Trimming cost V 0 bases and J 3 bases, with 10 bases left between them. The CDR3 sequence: CASSVGPGIYNSPLHF. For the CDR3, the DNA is TGTGCCAGCAGCGTAGGTCCAGGGATCTATAATTCACCCCTCCACTTT.

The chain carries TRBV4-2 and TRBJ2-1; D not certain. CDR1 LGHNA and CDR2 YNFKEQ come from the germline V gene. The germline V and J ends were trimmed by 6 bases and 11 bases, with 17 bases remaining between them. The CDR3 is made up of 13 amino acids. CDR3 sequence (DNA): TGTGCCAGCAGAAGGTCGGGTGAGGATCAGCAGTTCTTC. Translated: CASRRSGEDQQFF.

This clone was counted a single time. The CDR3 DNA follows: TGTGCCAGTGGTCGAGAGACTGAAGCTTTCTTT. It codes for CASGRETEAFF. The chain combines TRBV19 with TRBJ1-1; no clear D. CDR3 length: 11 amino acids. CDR1 and CDR2 from the germline V gene are LNHDA and SQIVND (reference sequence). V lost 8 bases to trimming and J lost 5 bases, with 9 bases between them.

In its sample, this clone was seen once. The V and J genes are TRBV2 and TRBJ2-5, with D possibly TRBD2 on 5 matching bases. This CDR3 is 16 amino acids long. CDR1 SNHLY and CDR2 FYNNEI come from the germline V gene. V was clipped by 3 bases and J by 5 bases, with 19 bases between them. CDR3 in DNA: TGTGCCAGCAGTGAGGCGGGCGGTGTAGTTCTCGAGACCCAGTACTTC. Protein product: CASSEAGGVVLETQYF.